This entry features one T cell receptor (beta chain) sequence. The data originate from a study of T cell responses to AZD1222 COVID-19 vaccine. Germline-derived CDR1 and CDR2 are LNHDA and SQIVND (reference sequence). Germline trimming cut 3 bases from V and 2 bases from J; bases unmatched to any gene: 7. CDR3 size: 15 residues. TCRdb's copy holds only in-frame clones and misses some; the assay was immunoSEQ multiplex PCR. Seen here are about 140,000 clones, 85% to 95% observed once, and the top ten hold around 1.5%. The sequence was obtained from an adult in good health. The specimen comprised peripheral blood, sampled on day 0 of AZD1222 vaccination. V gene TRBV19 combines with J gene TRBJ2-7, with 7 bases that match TRBD1. CDR3: CASSIGQGETYEQYF. The DNA for the CDR3 is TGTGCCAGTAGTATTGGCCAGGGGGAAACCTACGAGCAGTACTTC.